These 16 T cell receptor beta chains were all obtained from the same sample, sequenced in a study of T cell responses to AZD1222 COVID-19 vaccine. The repertoire was sequenced with immunoSEQ multiplex PCR; TCRdb's copy has only in-frame clones and lacks some. The sample holds nearly 110,000 clones, 70% to 90% seen once. The sample consisted of peripheral blood, taken 28 days after the second AZD1222 dose. Source of these receptors: an adult who received the AZD1222 COVID-19 vaccine.

V and J are TRBV27 and TRBJ1-2, with TRBD1 matching 7 bases. CDR3 length: 13 amino acids. Germline trimming cut 6 bases from V and 7 bases from J; bases unmatched to any gene: 8. Germline CDR1 reads MNHEY; CDR2 reads SMNVEV (reference sequence). Here the CDR3 reads CASSIGTDSGYTF. DNA for the CDR3: TGTGCCAGCAGCATAGGGACAGACTCTGGCTACACCTTC.

The rearrangement uses TRBV2 and TRBJ1-4; D is undetermined. CDR1 is SNHLY and CDR2 is FYNNEI in the germline V gene. This CDR3 has 13 amino acids. V gave up 7 bases and J gave up 7 bases, with 13 bases separating them. Here the CDR3 reads CASTEGTGEKLFF. The CDR3 region has the DNA TGTGCCAGCACCGAGGGTACGGGTGAAAAACTGTTTTTT.

The chain has TRBV12-5 and TRBJ1-2; D is uncertain. V gave up 4 bases and J gave up 8 bases, with 14 bases separating them. Germline V gene data show CDR1 as LGHNT and CDR2 as FRNRAP. This CDR3 region has 13 residues. CDR3 bases: TGTGCTAGTGGTTACCCCGGGTCGCCGGGCTACACCTTC. Amino acids: CASGYPGSPGYTF.

This chain uses TRBV2 with TRBJ2-7; D gene uncertain. Trimming shortened V by 3 bases and J by 1 base, and 19 bases separated the two germline ends. The germline gives CDR1 SNHLY, CDR2 FYNNEI. The CDR3 runs to 17 residues. CDR3 sequence: CASSEAMAGDFSYEQYF. The DNA for the CDR3 is TGTGCCAGCAGTGAGGCGATGGCAGGCGACTTTTCCTACGAGCAGTACTTC.

The rearrangement links TRBV19 to TRBJ1-5, with TRBD1 matching over 9 bases. Looked up from germline, CDR1 is LNHDA and CDR2 is SQIVND (reference sequence). CDR3 size: 15 residues. J gave up 5 bases and V 9 bases, and 11 bases lay outside the gene matches. Here the CDR3 reads CASQSGQGIYQPQHF. The CDR3, as DNA: TGTGCCAGCCAATCGGGACAGGGTATCTATCAGCCCCAGCATTTT.

This clone was seen a single time. The rearrangement uses TRBV7-9 and TRBJ2-5; 12 bases align to TRBD2. V was clipped by 4 bases and J by 2 bases; unmatched bases: 11. CDR3 size: 18 residues. Looked up from germline, CDR1 is SEHNR and CDR2 is FQNEAQ (reference sequence). The CDR3 nucleotides read TGTGCCAGCAGCTCCCTCAGGACTAGCGGGGCCTTACAAGAGACCCAGTACTTC. As protein: CASSSLRTSGALQETQYF. Complete variable domain (other parts from reference TRBV7-9 and TRBJ2-5): DTGVSQNPRHKITKRGQNVTFRCDPISEHNRLYWYRQTLGQGPEFLTYFQNEAQLEKSRLLSDRFSAERPKGSFSTLEIQRTEQGDSAMYLCASSSLRTSGALQETQYFGPGTRLLVL.

By share of the sample, this clone is medium-sized. This sequence joins TRBV6-5 and TRBJ1-2; TRBD1 aligns across 7 bases. Looked up from germline, CDR1 is MNHEY and CDR2 is SVGAGI. This CDR3 has 13 residues. V lost 6 bases to trimming and J lost 5 bases; unmatched junction nucleotides: 6. The CDR3 DNA sequence: TGTGCCAGCAGCTACGCACAGGGGTATGGCTACACCTTC. Translating it yields CASSYAQGYGYTF.

This chain joins TRBV6-6 and TRBJ1-1; 8 bases align to TRBD1. V gave up 5 bases and J gave up 7 bases; unmatched junction bases: 9. This CDR3 has 14 amino acids. Germline V gene lookup returns CDR1 MNHNY and CDR2 SVGAGI (reference sequence). The CDR3 DNA sequence: TGTGCCAGCAGTAACGACAGGGGAACACTTGAAGCTTTCTTT. It encodes CASSNDRGTLEAFF.

V usage is TRBV4-2 and J usage is TRBJ1-2; weak D call: TRBD1 (6 bases). Germline V CDR1 and CDR2: LGHNA, YNFKEQ. Deletions cut 1 base from V and 8 bases from J, with 14 bases between. The length of the CDR3 is 14 residues. The CDR3 region is CASSQADSGVGYTF. The CDR3, as DNA: TGTGCCAGCAGCCAAGCGGACAGCGGAGTGGGCTACACCTTC.

The CDR3 DNA follows: TGTGCCAGCAGTGAACTTGAATTAAGAGAGACCCAGTACTTC. It is translated as CASSELELRETQYF. The rearrangement links TRBV6-1 to TRBJ2-5; D is unresolved. V gave up 2 bases and J gave up 4 bases, with 11 bases separating them. CDR3 size: 14 residues. CDR1 and CDR2 (germline): MNHNS, SASEGT.

The chain employs TRBV12-5 and TRBJ2-2; tentatively, D is TRBD2 (6 bases). Germline V gene sequence: CDR1 LGHNT, CDR2 FRNRAP. V was trimmed by 0 bases and J by 5 bases, leaving 25 bases between them. This CDR3 spans 20 amino acids. CDR3 DNA sequence: TGTGCTAGTGGTTTGGTACCCGTAACTGGCGGGGCAGGGAGGACCGGGGAGCTGTTTTTT. Translated, it gives CASGLVPVTGGAGRTGELFF.

This chain joins TRBV6-2 or TRBV6-3 and TRBJ2-1; 9 bases are a match to TRBD1. Germline V gives CDR1 MNHEY, CDR2 SVGEGT. Unmatched junction bases numbered 5, after V lost 5 bases and J lost 3 bases. The CDR3 has 15 amino acids. The chain's CDR3 is CASSPGTGHYNEQFF. In DNA, the CDR3 is TGTGCCAGCAGTCCGGGGACAGGGCACTACAATGAGCAGTTCTTC.

The chain combines TRBV27 with TRBJ2-1, with D hard to call. Germline CDR1 and CDR2: MNHEY and SMNVEV (reference sequence). The germline V and J ends were trimmed by 6 bases and 7 bases, with 13 bases remaining between them. The CDR3 sequence is 13 residues long. The CDR3 spells CASSHGARNEQFF. The DNA for the CDR3 is TGTGCCAGCAGCCATGGAGCTCGGAATGAGCAGTTCTTC.

In nucleotides, the CDR3 is TGCGCCAGCAGCCTCCTACAGGGGGAACAGCCCCAGCATTTT. This gives the protein CASSLLQGEQPQHF. The chain joins TRBV5-1 to TRBJ1-5; 8 bases fit TRBD1. The CDR3 extends over 14 amino acids. Germline lookup yields CDR1 SGHRS and CDR2 YFSETQ. J lost 7 bases, V lost 4 bases, and 7 bases had no gene match.

V gene TRBV18 combines with J gene TRBJ2-3, with 7 bases that match TRBD2. V shed 3 bases, J shed 2 bases, and the junction held 11 bases outside the gene matches. CDR3 length: 17 amino acids. Germline assignment: CDR1 KGHSH and CDR2 LQKENI. The CDR3 nucleotides are TGTGCCAGCTCACCCCCCGGCAGGACTAGGACCACAGATACGCAGTATTTT. Amino acids: CASSPPGRTRTTDTQYF.

The chain has TRBV4-3 and TRBJ1-1; perhaps TRBD1 as D (5 bases). Deletions cut 2 bases from V and 0 bases from J, with 19 bases between. Germline V gives CDR1 LGHNA, CDR2 YSLEER. The CDR3 totals 18 residues. CDR3 in DNA: TGCGCCAGCAGCCAATCCATGGGAGGGGCTGACATGAACACTGAAGCTTTCTTT. This encodes CASSQSMGGADMNTEAFF.